The 9 T cell receptor beta chains below were found in one sample sequenced in a study of radiotherapy plus CTLA-4 blockade in lung cancer. Repertoires were generated with immunoSEQ multiplex PCR, while TCRdb's copy carries only in-frame clones and drops some. This table holds around 100,000 clones, roughly 77% found once. The input for sequencing was peripheral blood, taken from a patient treated with radiotherapy plus ipilimumab. Source of these receptors: a human donor with non-small cell lung cancer that progressed on radiotherapy plus ipilimumab. Some clones in this sample may be carry-over from other donors' samples.

This rearrangement joins TRBV28 to TRBJ2-1; D possibly uses TRBD1 or TRBD2 (5 bases each). Between the trimmed V and J ends, which lost 4 bases and 4 bases, there was a span of 17 bases. This CDR3 is built from 16 residues. Germline V gives CDR1 MDHEN, CDR2 SYDVKM. The CDR3 DNA reads TGTGCCAGCAGTTCGGGGACCCTCATACTATACAATGAGCAGTTCTTC. It specifies CASSSGTLILYNEQFF. The full variable domain, its missing parts supplied by reference TRBV28 and TRBJ2-1, is DVKVTQSSRYLVKRTGEKVFLECVQDMDHENMFWYRQDPGLGLRLIYFSYDVKMKEKGDIPEGYSVSREKKERFSLILESASTNQTSMYLCASSSGTLILYNEQFFGPGTRLTVL.

The chain uses TRBV7-2 and TRBJ2-1, with TRBD2 matching 8 bases. There are 15 residues in the CDR3. Germline CDR1 is SGHTA and CDR2 is FQGNSA. The V gene end was trimmed by 1 base and the J gene end by 5 bases; junction bases not matched to a gene: 4. CDR3 residues: CASSLDTAGDNEQFF. As DNA, the CDR3 is TGTGCCAGCAGCTTAGATACAGCGGGGGACAATGAGCAGTTCTTC.

The rearrangement links TRBV7-6 to TRBJ2-3, with 12 bases that match TRBD2. Trimming cost V 2 bases and J 1 base; bases outside gene matches: 7. The CDR3 sequence is 18 residues long. From germline, CDR1 is SGHVS and CDR2 FNYEAQ. The CDR3 protein is CASSLTLAGGLGTDTQYF. Here the CDR3 DNA reads TGTGCCAGCAGCTTAACTCTAGCGGGGGGGCTGGGCACAGATACGCAGTATTTT.

The gene calls are TRBV7-8 and TRBJ1-1; the D gene is possibly TRBD1 (6 bases). The germline V and J ends were trimmed by 1 base and 4 bases, with 10 bases remaining between them. The CDR3 sequence is 14 residues long. CDR1 and CDR2 from the germline V gene are SGHVS and FQNEAQ. The CDR3 DNA follows: TGTGCCAGCAGCTTAGAGGCAGGGGTCACTGAAGCTTTCTTT. It yields the protein CASSLEAGVTEAFF.

This clone was counted a single time. The gene calls are TRBV4-3 and TRBJ2-7; 7 bases are shared with TRBD1. Trimming cost V 4 bases and J 2 bases; bases outside gene matches: 8. Germline values: CDR1 LGHNA, CDR2 YSLEER. The CDR3 covers 15 residues. CDR3 in amino acids: CASSLHRDRAYEQYF. The CDR3 bases are TGCGCCAGCAGCCTTCACCGGGACAGAGCCTACGAGCAGTACTTC.

The rearrangement uses TRBV5-1 and TRBJ1-1; weak D call: TRBD1 (5 bases). V was pared by 3 bases and J by 7 bases, with 16 bases between. Germline V gene sequence: CDR1 SGHRS, CDR2 YFSETQ. The CDR3 sequence is 14 residues long. The CDR3 protein is CASSSGWGEGEAFF. CDR3 coding DNA: TGCGCCAGCAGCTCGGGCTGGGGGGAGGGTGAAGCTTTCTTT.

The rearrangement uses TRBV5-1 and TRBJ2-3; 11 nucleotides line up with TRBD2. V lost 5 bases and J lost 2; bases outside the gene matches: 4. The CDR3 is 15 amino acids. CDR1 SGHRS and CDR2 YFSETQ come from the germline V gene. CDR3: CASSGTSGPTDTQYF. CDR3 nucleotide sequence: TGCGCCAGCAGTGGGACTAGCGGCCCCACAGATACGCAGTATTTT.

The chain joins TRBV6-5 to TRBJ1-2, with D perhaps matching TRBD1 (5 bases). V lost 2 bases and J 7 bases, leaving 11 bases between the germline ends. From germline, CDR1 is MNHEY and CDR2 SVGAGI. This CDR3 has 13 residues. The CDR3 DNA is TGTGCCAGCAGTTACCGGCTTGGGGGTGGCTACACCTTC. This codes for CASSYRLGGGYTF.

The chain combines TRBV5-4 with TRBJ2-7, with a possible D match to TRBD1 (6 bases). The CDR3 is 15 amino acids. Germline CDR1 SGHNT, CDR2 YYREEE (reference sequence). The V gene lost 4 bases and the J gene lost 6 bases, with 20 bases spanning the gap. The CDR3 bases are TGTGCCAGCAGCCCCTGGTGGGGGAAGGGGGTCGAGCAGTACTTC. It translates to CASSPWWGKGVEQYF.